The 11 T cell receptor beta chains below come from one sample, sequenced in a study of radiation and T cells in renal cell carcinoma. Specified time point: blood 4 weeks post-SBRT, at nephrectomy. Documented treatment: 15 Gy SBRT to primary tumor, nephrectomy 4 weeks later. Sequencing was performed with immunoSEQ multiplex PCR; in TCRdb, only in-frame clones are kept and a portion is missing. The sample lists approximately 90,000 clones; 85% were seen once. Material: blood, obtained from a patient whose treatment included radiotherapy and nephrectomy. These receptors were collected from a man aged 50-60 years with renal cell carcinoma.

The table lists this clone with a count of one. The chain carries TRBV4-1 and TRBJ2-2; tentatively, D is TRBD1 (6 bases). Trimming took off 3 bases at V and 0 bases at J, with 23 bases between the two ends. The CDR3 has 20 amino acids. Germline V gene sequence: CDR1 MGHRA, CDR2 YSYEKL. CDR3 coding DNA: TGCGCCAGCAGCCAGTGGAACGTGGGTGGGAACAGGGCGAACACCGGGGAGCTGTTTTTT. The encoded protein is CASSQWNVGGNRANTGELFF.

This chain links TRBV4-1 with TRBJ2-4, with D unresolved. CDR1 is MGHRA, CDR2 YSYEKL, per germline. V gave up 0 bases and J gave up 0 bases, with 9 bases separating them. The CDR3 is made up of 16 amino acids. CDR3: CASSQDSGTAKNIQYF. DNA for the CDR3: TGCGCCAGCAGCCAAGACTCTGGAACAGCCAAAAACATTCAGTACTTC.

The chain couples TRBV6-6 to TRBJ1-5, with TRBD1 identical over 7 bases. Germline V CDR1 and CDR2: MNHNY, SVGAGI (reference sequence). Germline trimming cut 6 bases from V and 6 bases from J; bases unmatched to any gene: 8. The CDR3 consists of 14 residues. The CDR3 DNA is TGTGCCAGCAGCTACGACAGGGATGGTCAGCCCCAGCATTTT. Translation gives CASSYDRDGQPQHF.

The chain links TRBV5-6 to TRBJ2-7, with 9 positions matching TRBD1. The CDR3 loop spans 13 amino acids. Germline CDR1 SGHDT, CDR2 YYEEEE. V lost 5 bases to trimming and J lost 6 bases; unmatched junction nucleotides: 6. The CDR3 coding sequence is TGTGCCAGCAGACTTACAGGGGGCAGCGAGCAGTACTTC. Translation gives CASRLTGGSEQYF.

The V and J genes are TRBV5-1 and TRBJ2-3; no firm D call. This CDR3 has 16 amino acids. The ends were cut back, 3 bases at V and 4 bases at J, with 18 bases in the middle. Germline CDR1 is SGHRS and CDR2 is YFSETQ. CDR3 in amino acids: CASSWEQTAISDTQYF. The CDR3 DNA reads as TGCGCCAGCAGCTGGGAACAGACGGCGATTTCAGATACGCAGTATTTT.

The chain is built from TRBV7-9 and TRBJ2-7; D perhaps matches TRBD2 (5 bases). Trimming left V 2 bases short and J 0 bases short, with 11 bases between. This CDR3 spans 15 amino acids. Germline assignment: CDR1 SEHNR and CDR2 FQNEAQ (reference sequence). CDR3 sequence (DNA): TGTGCCAGCAGCTTACGAGGGCCTAGCTCCTACGAGCAGTACTTC. Encoded protein: CASSLRGPSSYEQYF.

This rearrangement joins TRBV18 to TRBJ2-7; D not certain. The length of the CDR3 is 11 residues. Germline loops: CDR1 KGHSH, CDR2 LQKENI. Trimming shortened V by 6 bases and J by 4 bases, and 7 bases separated the two germline ends. The DNA of the CDR3 is TGTGCCAGCTCTCCTGATTACGAGCAGTACTTC. Its translation: CASSPDYEQYF.

The chain recombines TRBV7-2 with TRBJ2-3; D possibly uses TRBD1 or TRBD2 (5 bases each). This CDR3 has 13 amino acids. Germline V lookup: CDR1 SGHTA, CDR2 FQGNSA. Deletions cut 2 bases from V and 9 bases from J, with 12 bases between. The CDR3 loop reads CASSLFNWDTQYF. The DNA for the CDR3 is TGTGCCAGCAGCTTATTCAACTGGGACACGCAGTATTTT.

This sequence joins TRBV19 and TRBJ1-1; D is ambiguous. V lost 4 bases to trimming and J lost 0 bases, with 6 bases between them. This CDR3 spans 13 amino acids. CDR1 and CDR2 from the germline V gene are LNHDA and SQIVND (reference sequence). The CDR3 protein is CASSSYMNTEAFF. The CDR3 DNA is TGTGCCAGTAGTAGCTATATGAACACTGAAGCTTTCTTT. Full variable domain (outside the CDR3, taken from reference TRBV19 and TRBJ1-1): DGGITQSPKYLFRKEGQNVTLSCEQNLNHDAMYWYRQDPGQGLRLIYYSQIVNDFQKGDIAEGYSVSREKKESFPLTVTSAQKNPTAFYLCASSSYMNTEAFFGQGTRLTVV.

This chain uses TRBV28 with TRBJ2-7; D unclear. The germline V gene encodes CDR1 MDHEN and CDR2 SYDVKM. The ends were cut back, 5 bases at V and 9 bases at J, with 17 bases in the middle. The CDR3 loop spans 13 amino acids. Here the CDR3 DNA reads TGTGCCAGCAGTCCGAGAGGCTACGGTGGGCAGTACTTC. Its translation: CASSPRGYGGQYF.

This chain uses TRBV7-3 with TRBJ2-5, with D possibly TRBD2 on 5 matching bases. The CDR3 totals 16 residues. Germline lookup yields CDR1 SGHTA and CDR2 FQGTGA. Trimming stripped 5 bases from V and 7 bases from J, with 23 bases between. CDR3 nucleotides: TGTGCCAGCAGCCTATTCTCTACGGGAACTCGAGGGACCCAGTACTTC. Its translation: CASSLFSTGTRGTQYF.